This T cell receptor beta chain is from a study of T cells expressing NK-cell markers. About the study: Out of eight donors sequenced, seven tested HCMV-seropositive and the remaining one seronegative.

Reprocessing the 5' RACE reads, TCRdb reports a single entry for every CDR3 protein and omits DNA. Here the sample table reports 300,000 or so distinct CDR3 sequences. The CDR3 has 16 amino acids. Germline values: CDR1 DFQATT, CDR2 SNEGSKA (reference sequence). Study observations and caveats: A range of roughly 1.0-8% of CD8+ T cells consisted of dominant NKG2C+ clonotypes in several donors.

With regard to this clonotype: Its antigen is currently unknown.

Specimen: blood T cells: a sorted CD56 or NKG2C T cell subset, CD4+ or CD8+ T cells, or bulk PBMC T cells (not recorded which). This TCR came from a woman between 18 and 70 years old in good health. V is TRBV20-1 and J is TRBJ2-3; with no DNA, the TCRdb D assignment of TRBD2 cannot be verified. The chain's CDR3 is CSAFNGLASLTDTQYF.